This T cell receptor beta chain was captured by sequencing in a study of T cell changes during pregnancy in multiple sclerosis. Germline V CDR1 and CDR2: SGHNT, YYREEE (reference sequence). This CDR3 comprises 15 residues. V was pared by 7 bases and J by 1 base, with 10 bases of the junction left unmatched. Generated by immunoSEQ multiplex PCR, the TCRdb table keeps only in-frame clones and is missing some. The sample contains approximately 37,000 clones, 75% to 95% of which appear only once. The chain joins TRBV5-4 to TRBJ2-7; 8 bases match TRBD2. The clonotype originates from a female donor in good health, enrolled as a control in a pregnancy study. The sample here was CD4+ T cells from peripheral blood mononuclear cells, taken in the third trimester of pregnancy. The chain's CDR3 is CASARGGRRSYEQYF. CDR3 sequence (DNA): TGTGCCAGCGCCCGGGGGGGCCGACGATCCTACGAGCAGTACTTC.